The rows below give T cell receptor beta chains drawn from one sample of a study of T cells in Graves' hyperthyroidism and ophthalmopathy. MiXCR, applied by TCRdb to the multiplex PCR reads, yields one record per CDR3 protein. The sample lists hundreds of thousands of distinct CDR3 sequences; roughly 13% were seen once. Sequenced input: blood. These receptors originate from a woman aged 18-29 years with Graves' hyperthyroidism. Each CDR3 is given with its conserved first and last residue. Each record gives: J gene, D gene, clone size, V gene, CDR3 length, CDR3 protein, CDR3 DNA. The D gene is left open where the match is weak. Size tells how often a clone was seen (once, few, many) or the class of an expanded clone, and some rows leave it out.

J: TRBJ1-4
D: -
size: many
V: TRBV11-1
length: 14
CDR3: CASRSTGFDEKLFF
DNA: TGTGCCAGCAGATCGACAGGCTTTGATGAAAAACTGTTTTTT

J: TRBJ2-7
D: -
size: many
V: TRBV6-2/TRBV6-3
length: 15
CDR3: CASSSLTPIYYEQYF
DNA: TGTGCCAGCAGCTCACTTACGCCGATTTACTACGAGCAGTACTTC

J: TRBJ2-4
D: -
size: -
V: TRBV6-1
length: 15
CDR3: CASSEAGLAKNIQYF
DNA: TGTGCCAGCAGTGAAGCGGGACTAGCCAAAAACATTCAGTACTTC

J: TRBJ2-3
D: -
size: -
V: TRBV6-4
length: 14
CDR3: CASSEFVGTDTQYF
DNA: TGTGCCAGCAGTGAGTTTGTGGGCACAGATACGCAGTATTTT

J: TRBJ2-6
D: -
size: many
V: TRBV6-1
length: 16
CDR3: CASSEADGSGANVLTF
DNA: TGTGCCAGCAGTGAAGCCGACGGAAGTGGGGCCAACGTCCTGACTTTC

J: TRBJ2-3
D: TRBD2
size: many
V: TRBV7-3
length: 14
CDR3: CASPGGAGTDTQYF
DNA: TGTGCCAGCCCCGGGGGGGCGGGGACAGATACGCAGTATTTT

J: TRBJ2-4
D: -
size: -
V: TRBV5-1
length: 16
CDR3: CASSPPGVEARNIQYF
DNA: TGCGCCAGCAGCCCCCCCGGGGTCGAAGCCAGAAACATTCAGTACTTC

J: TRBJ1-5
D: -
size: many
V: TRBV20-1
length: 13
CDR3: CSATIPGDQPQHF
DNA: TGCAGTGCAACCATTCCGGGTGATCAGCCCCAGCATTTT

J: TRBJ1-1
D: -
size: many
V: TRBV12-3/TRBV12-4
length: 17
CDR3: CASSFPPRTLENTEAFF
DNA: TGTGCCAGCAGTTTTCCCCCTAGGACTCTAGAGAACACTGAAGCTTTCTTT

J: TRBJ2-7
D: -
size: -
V: TRBV4-3
length: 19
CDR3: CASSQAHYRESGSSYEQYF
DNA: TGCGCCAGCAGCCAAGCGCACTACAGGGAATCAGGGTCCTCCTACGAGCAGTACTTC

J: TRBJ2-1
D: TRBD1
size: many
V: TRBV9
length: 15
CDR3: CASSAGTGPYNEQFF
DNA: TGTGCCAGCAGTGCCGGGACAGGACCCTACAATGAGCAGTTCTTC

J: TRBJ2-7
D: -
size: many
V: TRBV6-1
length: 15
CDR3: CASISTGLSSYEQYF
DNA: TGTGCCAGCATCTCCACCGGTCTAAGCTCCTACGAGCAGTACTTC

J: TRBJ1-2
D: -
size: many
V: TRBV6-1
length: 11
CDR3: CASSSGSGYTF
DNA: TGTGCCAGCAGCTCGGGATCTGGCTACACCTTC

J: TRBJ2-1
D: TRBD2
size: -
V: TRBV19
length: 17
CDR3: CASRRAGGGAPYNEQFF
DNA: TGTGCCAGTCGAAGAGCCGGGGGAGGGGCCCCCTACAATGAGCAGTTCTTC

J: TRBJ2-7
D: TRBD1
size: many
V: TRBV5-6
length: 13
CDR3: CASSLQGGYEQYF
DNA: TGTGCCAGCAGCTTACAGGGGGGCTACGAGCAGTACTTC

J: TRBJ1-2
D: -
size: many
V: TRBV7-2
length: 14
CDR3: CASSTSQDNYGYTF
DNA: TGTGCCAGCAGCACCTCACAGGATAACTATGGCTACACCTTC

J: TRBJ1-2
D: TRBD1
size: many
V: TRBV29-1
length: 13
CDR3: CSVGRQGGYGYTF
DNA: TGCAGCGTAGGAAGACAGGGGGGGTATGGCTACACCTTC

J: TRBJ2-5
D: TRBD1
size: many
V: TRBV28
length: 19
CDR3: CASSPDRGRGHYLQETQYF
DNA: TGTGCCAGCAGTCCCGACAGGGGGCGCGGTCATTACCTCCAAGAGACCCAGTACTTC

J: TRBJ2-7
D: -
size: many
V: TRBV6-2/TRBV6-3
length: 13
CDR3: CASSYGTSYEQYF
DNA: TGTGCCAGCAGTTACGGGACCTCCTACGAGCAGTACTTC

J: TRBJ1-3
D: -
size: -
V: TRBV20-1
length: 15
CDR3: CSAGTPGTSGNTIYF
DNA: TGCAGTGCTGGCACACCGGGAACCTCTGGAAACACCATATATTTT

J: TRBJ1-2
D: -
size: many
V: TRBV18
length: 13
CDR3: CASSPETDYGYTF
DNA: TGTGCCAGCTCACCAGAGACAGACTATGGCTACACCTTC

J: TRBJ2-6
D: -
size: -
V: TRBV20-1
length: 12
CDR3: CSLYNGANVLTF
DNA: TGCAGTCTTTATAACGGGGCCAACGTCCTGACTTTC

J: TRBJ1-1
D: TRBD1
size: many
V: TRBV18
length: 14
CDR3: CASSIDRADTEAFF
DNA: TGTGCCAGCTCAATTGACAGGGCAGACACTGAAGCTTTCTTT

J: TRBJ2-5
D: -
size: many
V: TRBV4-1
length: 15
CDR3: CASSPNSDIQETQYF
DNA: TGCGCCAGCAGCCCGAATTCGGACATCCAAGAGACCCAGTACTTC

J: TRBJ2-3
D: -
size: many
V: TRBV15
length: 17
CDR3: CATSKENTGLVTDTQYF
DNA: TGTGCCACCAGCAAGGAAAATACGGGACTTGTCACAGATACGCAGTATTTT

J: TRBJ1-2
D: -
size: -
V: TRBV3-1
length: 13
CDR3: CASSPMATPGYTF
DNA: TGTGCCAGCAGCCCCATGGCAACTCCAGGCTACACCTTC

J: TRBJ1-1
D: -
size: many
V: TRBV20-1
length: 13
CDR3: CSARTDGNTEAFF
DNA: TGCAGTGCTAGAACGGACGGGAACACTGAAGCTTTCTTT

J: TRBJ2-7
D: TRBD2
size: many
V: TRBV20-1
length: 17
CDR3: CSNAGWVSSGSRYEQYF
DNA: TGCAGTAATGCGGGGTGGGTATCGAGCGGGAGTCGGTACGAGCAGTACTTC

J: TRBJ2-7
D: -
size: many
V: TRBV24-1
length: 11
CDR3: CATSDNYEQYF
DNA: TGTGCCACCAGTGATAACTACGAGCAGTACTTC

J: TRBJ1-3
D: -
size: few
V: TRBV7-2
length: 15
CDR3: CASSPYLTSGNTIYF
DNA: TGTGCCAGCAGCCCTTATTTGACCTCTGGAAACACCATATATTTT